The 20 T cell receptor beta chains presented below share a single source sample, sequenced in a study of Ad26.COV2.S vaccination and SARS-CoV-2 variants. Treatment of the sample: roughly 20 received Ad26.COV2.S at low or high dose, single or two shots; a few received placebo; per-sample allocation not given. All samples were drawn on day 63, counting from the first vaccine or placebo injection. Sequencing used immunoSEQ multiplex PCR; TCRdb keeps in-frame clones, though not all of them. Of approximately 300,000 clones listed, 85% were seen once; the top ten hold 2.1%. Material: peripheral blood, obtained in a trial of Ad26.COV2.S vaccine versus placebo. The origin of the receptors is a person aged 18 to 65 who received the Ad26.COV2.S COVID-19 vaccine or a placebo.

This clone was picked up a small number of times. The chain carries TRBV5-4 and TRBJ1-2; tentative D call: TRBD1 (5 bases). The V and J ends lost 0 bases and 4 bases respectively, with 13 bases between them. The CDR3 spans 15 residues. Germline V lookup: CDR1 SGHNT, CDR2 YYREEE (reference sequence). In DNA form, the CDR3 reads TGTGCCAGCAGCTTGGAGCCAGGGAGGGCCTATGGCTACACCTTC. It yields the protein CASSLEPGRAYGYTF.

V is TRBV18 and J is TRBJ2-1, with D perhaps matching TRBD2 (6 bases). V was cut by 3 bases and J by 2 bases, with 14 bases left in between. The CDR3 spans 16 residues. Germline V gene sequence: CDR1 KGHSH, CDR2 LQKENI. For the CDR3, the DNA is TGTGCCAGCTCACCGAGTGTTCGGGGGACCTACAATGAGCAGTTCTTC. This gives the protein CASSPSVRGTYNEQFF.

This sequence joins TRBV3-1 (or the pseudogene TRBV3-2) and TRBJ1-1, with 7 bases matching TRBD1. J gave up 12 bases and V 1 base, and 11 bases lay outside the gene matches. The CDR3 contains 14 residues. CDR1 is LGHDT, CDR2 YNNKEL, per germline (reference sequence). CDR3 bases: TGTGCCAGCAGCCAAGTCCAGGGGGTGGTCCTGACTTTCTTT. Translation: CASSQVQGVVLTFF.

The chain couples TRBV2 to TRBJ1-2; D not resolved. The V end was cut by 4 bases, the J end by 1 base, with 7 bases between. The CDR3 consists of 13 residues. From germline, CDR1 is SNHLY and CDR2 FYNNEI. CDR3 sequence (DNA): TGTGCCAGCAGTGCAACTCTTAACTATGGCTACACCTTC. The encoded protein is CASSATLNYGYTF.

The genes are TRBV4-2 and TRBJ2-7; 7 positions match TRBD1. The CDR3 extends over 15 amino acids. With V trimmed by 4 bases and J by 1 base, 7 bases remained unmatched. In germline, CDR1 is LGHNA, CDR2 YNFKEQ. The CDR3 region is CASSLSGTASYEQYF. CDR3 nucleotides: TGTGCCAGCAGCCTTTCCGGGACAGCTTCCTACGAGCAGTACTTC.

V usage is TRBV12-3 or TRBV12-4 and J usage is TRBJ2-2; 7 bases are a match to TRBD1. The CDR3 has 12 amino acids. The J segment lost 9 bases and the V segment lost 6 bases, leaving 4 bases of the junction unmatched. The CDR3 reads CASRTGVRELFF. The CDR3 DNA reads as TGTGCCAGCAGAACAGGGGTCCGGGAGCTGTTTTTT.

The rearrangement uses TRBV20-1 and TRBJ1-2; D is unclear. This CDR3 has 13 residues. Trimming removed 3 bases at V and 2 bases at J, with 10 bases between. The V gene's germline CDR1 is DFQATT and CDR2 SNEGSKA (reference sequence). CDR3 nucleotides: TGCAGTGCTAGTGACTACAAGAACTATGGCTACACCTTC. Translation: CSASDYKNYGYTF.

This rearrangement joins TRBV7-3 to TRBJ1-4, with D tentatively TRBD1 (6 bases). The V end lost 1 base, the J end lost 5 bases, and 14 bases lay between the germline ends. Germline CDR1 reads SGHTA; CDR2 reads FQGTGA. The CDR3 is 16 residues long. The CDR3 DNA reads as TGTGCCAGCAGCTTAAATGGTCCAGGGGCGAATGAAAAACTGTTTTTT. Its translation is CASSLNGPGANEKLFF.

The chain couples TRBV7-9 to TRBJ1-2; tentatively, D is TRBD1 (5 bases). V was trimmed by 1 base and J by 4 bases, leaving 10 bases between them. Germline V lookup: CDR1 SEHNR, CDR2 FQNEAQ (reference sequence). This CDR3 contains 14 residues. CDR3 in amino acids: CASSLGQGSYGYTF. CDR3 nucleotide sequence: TGTGCCAGCAGCTTAGGGCAGGGCAGCTATGGCTACACCTTC.

The rearrangement uses TRBV30 and TRBJ1-6, with 8 bases that match TRBD1. With 5 bases clipped from V and 11 bases from J, the junction kept 5 bases outside the gene matches. There are 12 residues in the CDR3. The germline V gene encodes CDR1 GTSNPN and CDR2 SVGIG (reference sequence). The CDR3 DNA follows: TGTGCCTGGGGCGGACAGGGTCCACCCCTCCACTTT. Protein: CAWGGQGPPLHF.

The V gene is TRBV5-6, the J gene TRBJ1-1; D might be TRBD1 (5 bases). The CDR3 is 14 amino acids. The germline V gene encodes CDR1 SGHDT and CDR2 YYEEEE. V lost 4 bases and J lost 4, with 14 bases in between. The CDR3 bases are TGTGCCAGCAGCCCTGGGGGGGGTAGCACTGAAGCTTTCTTT. Translated, it gives CASSPGGGSTEAFF.

This chain joins TRBV2 and TRBJ1-3; a possible D gene is TRBD1 (6 bases). The V end was cut by 6 bases, the J end by 6 bases, with 12 bases between. Germline-derived CDR1 and CDR2 are SNHLY and FYNNEI. The CDR3 extends over 13 amino acids. As DNA, the CDR3 is TGTGCCAGCAGATGGACAGTCGAAAACACCATATATTTT. As protein: CASRWTVENTIYF. Using reference TRBV2 and TRBJ1-3 for the parts outside the CDR3, the full variable domain is EPEVTQTPSHQVTQMGQEVILRCVPISNHLYFYWYRQILGQKVEFLVSFYNNEISEKSEIFDDQFSVERPDGSNFTLKIRSTKLEDSAMYFCASRWTVENTIYFGEGSWLTVV.

J is TRBJ1-2 and V is TRBV6-5; maybe TRBD1 (5 bases). V was shortened by 5 bases and J by 12 bases, with 10 bases between the two germline ends. Germline loops: CDR1 MNHEY, CDR2 SVGAGI. This CDR3 contains 10 residues. The CDR3 here is CASSTGLHTF. The CDR3 DNA reads TGTGCCAGCAGTACGGGACTGCACACCTTC.

This chain links TRBV9 with TRBJ2-1; tentatively, D is TRBD2 (6 bases). V was clipped by 0 bases and J by 5 bases, with 12 bases between them. From germline, CDR1 is SGDLS and CDR2 YYNGEE. The CDR3 totals 15 residues. The CDR3 reads CASSVDGGIHNEQFF. Here the CDR3 DNA reads TGTGCCAGCAGCGTAGACGGGGGAATCCACAATGAGCAGTTCTTC.

In regard to this clone: Other nucleotide sequences from this sample produce the same CDR3. Here the CDR3 reads CASSQDRGSFGTDTQYF. The CDR3 DNA reads as TGCGCCAGCAGCCAAGATCGCGGCTCATTCGGCACAGATACGCAGTATTTT. The chain carries TRBV4-1 and TRBJ2-3; D call uncertain. The CDR3 totals 17 residues. The V gene's germline CDR1 is MGHRA and CDR2 YSYEKL. V lost 0 bases and J lost 1, with 14 bases in between.

The chain carries TRBV7-3 and TRBJ2-7; 7 bases are a match to TRBD1. The CDR3 covers 15 residues. Germline CDR1 SGHTA, CDR2 FQGTGA. V lost 1 base to trimming and J lost 3 bases; unmatched junction nucleotides: 6. The CDR3: CASSLKGAEGYEQYF. The DNA for the CDR3 is TGTGCCAGCAGCTTAAAGGGGGCAGAGGGCTACGAGCAGTACTTC.

The genes are TRBV5-4 and TRBJ2-7; D may correspond to TRBD1 or TRBD2 (5 bases each). Germline CDR1 is SGHNT and CDR2 is YYREEE (reference sequence). CDR3 size: 14 residues. V was cut by 3 bases and J by 1 base, with 11 bases left in between. Here the CDR3 DNA reads TGTGCCAGCAGCTCCCGGGACGGGTCCTACGAGCAGTACTTC. Translation: CASSSRDGSYEQYF. Based on the CDR3 plus reference TRBV5-4 and TRBJ2-7, the full variable domain is ETGVTQSPTHLIKTRGQQVTLRCSSQSGHNTVSWYQQALGQGPQFIFQYYREEENGRGNFPPRFSGLQFPNYSSELNVNALELDDSALYLCASSSRDGSYEQYFGPGTRLTVT.

This clone was recorded once. The chain carries TRBV18 and TRBJ2-5; possible D gene TRBD1, 6 bases. The CDR3 spans 15 residues. Trimming removed 0 bases at V and 2 bases at J, with 10 bases between. Germline V gene sequence: CDR1 KGHSH, CDR2 LQKENI. For the CDR3, the DNA is TGTGCCAGCTCACCACCCACAGGGAGACAAGAGACCCAGTACTTC. Encoded protein: CASSPPTGRQETQYF.

This chain uses TRBV27 with TRBJ1-1; no firm D call. Germline CDR1 reads MNHEY; CDR2 reads SMNVEV (reference sequence). With 5 bases removed from V and 6 bases from J, the gap between germline ends came to 25 bases. The CDR3 sequence is 17 residues long. CDR3 sequence reads: CASSAPPGPLNGPEAFF. Here the CDR3 DNA reads TGTGCCAGCAGTGCCCCGCCTGGCCCTCTGAATGGACCTGAAGCTTTCTTT.

This clone was seen a single time. The rearrangement joins TRBV5-4 to TRBJ1-1, with D unclear. Germline-derived CDR1 and CDR2 are SGHNT and YYREEE (reference sequence). Deletions cut 0 bases from V and 5 bases from J, with 11 bases between. This CDR3 has 14 amino acids. The CDR3 region has the DNA TGTGCCAGCAGCTTGGGAAGAGGGCAAACTGAAGCTTTCTTT. Amino acid sequence: CASSLGRGQTEAFF. The full variable domain, with the rest looked up from reference TRBV5-4 and TRBJ1-1, is ETGVTQSPTHLIKTRGQQVTLRCSSQSGHNTVSWYQQALGQGPQFIFQYYREEENGRGNFPPRFSGLQFPNYSSELNVNALELDDSALYLCASSLGRGQTEAFFGQGTRLTVV.